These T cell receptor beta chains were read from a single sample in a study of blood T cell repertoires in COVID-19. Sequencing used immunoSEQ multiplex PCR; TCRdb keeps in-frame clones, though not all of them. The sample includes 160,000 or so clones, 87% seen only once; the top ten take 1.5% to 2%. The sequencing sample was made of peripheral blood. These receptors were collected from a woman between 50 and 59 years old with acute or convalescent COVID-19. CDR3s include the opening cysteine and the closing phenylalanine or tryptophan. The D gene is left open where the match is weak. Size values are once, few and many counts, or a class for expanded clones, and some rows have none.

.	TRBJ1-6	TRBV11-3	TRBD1	TGTGCCAGCAGCTTTGGGACAGGTTATTCACCCCTCCACTTT	CASSFGTGYSPLHF
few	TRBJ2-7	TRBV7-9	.	TGTGCCAGCAGCTCTGACAGGCTCTACGAGCAGTACTTC	CASSSDRLYEQYF
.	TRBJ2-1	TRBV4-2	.	TGTGCCAGCAGCCAAGATTACGGGTTCGGTGAGCAGTTCTTC	CASSQDYGFGEQFF
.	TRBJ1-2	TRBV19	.	TGTGCCAGTAGTGTGGGATCAGGGCTTAACTATGGCTACACCTTC	CASSVGSGLNYGYTF
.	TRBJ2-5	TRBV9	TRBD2	TGTGCCAGCAGCGTAAGCCCTAGCGGAGAGACCCAGTACTTC	CASSVSPSGETQYF
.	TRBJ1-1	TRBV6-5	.	TGTGCCAGCAGGGAGTCTTTCGGGGAGAACACTGAAGCTTTCTTT	CASRESFGENTEAFF
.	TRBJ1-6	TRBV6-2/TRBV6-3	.	TGTGCCAGCAGCTGGGGAGACTCCTATAATTCACCCCTCCACTTT	CASSWGDSYNSPLHF
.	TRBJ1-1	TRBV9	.	TGTGCCAGCAGCGTAGAGGGAAGGGGCACTGAAGCTTTCTTT	CASSVEGRGTEAFF
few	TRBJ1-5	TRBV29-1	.	TGCAGCGTTGATGGGGGGAATAGCAATCAGCCCCAGCATTTT	CSVDGGNSNQPQHF
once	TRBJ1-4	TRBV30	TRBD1	TGTGCCTGGTCGGGACAGCTTAATGAAAAACTGTTTTTT	CAWSGQLNEKLFF
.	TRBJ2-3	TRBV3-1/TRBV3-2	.	TGTGCCAGCAGCGAGGGCTACACAGATACGCAGTATTTT	CASSEGYTDTQYF
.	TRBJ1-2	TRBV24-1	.	TGTGCCACCAGTGTCGCAGGGGATGGCTACACCTTC	CATSVAGDGYTF
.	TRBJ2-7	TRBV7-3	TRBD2	TGTGCCAGCAGCGCCTCGGGACTAGTTTACGAGCAGTACTTC	CASSASGLVYEQYF
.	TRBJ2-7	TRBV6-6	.	TGTGCCAGCAGCCTAGGGACTTCTGGTGAGCAGTACTTC	CASSLGTSGEQYF
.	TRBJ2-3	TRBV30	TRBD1	TGTGCCTGGGACAGGGGGCTCTTCGGTGCTCAGCCCCAGTATTTT	CAWDRGLFGAQPQYF
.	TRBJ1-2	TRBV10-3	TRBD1	TGTGCCATCAGTGAGGGGACAGGGAACTATGGCTACACCTTC	CAISEGTGNYGYTF
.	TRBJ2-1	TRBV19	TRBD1	TGTGCCAGTAGTAGCCGGGACAGGGGTCTAGAGGAGCAGTTCTTC	CASSSRDRGLEEQFF
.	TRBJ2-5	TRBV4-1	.	TGCGCCAGCAGCCAAGTTTCAGGGGTGGAGACCCAGTACTTC	CASSQVSGVETQYF